This T cell receptor beta chain was profiled in a study of Graves' ophthalmopathy and Graves' hyperthyroidism. Other autoimmune disease, uncontrolled infection, pregnancy and lactation led to exclusion. Study findings and constraints: This model predicted ophthalmopathy progression (sensitivity around 71%, specificity about 73%).

This clonotype was found many times. Antigen unknown. Germline V gene data show CDR1 as LNHDA and CDR2 as SQIVND (reference sequence). The CDR3 has 15 amino acids. Between the trimmed V and J ends, which lost 1 base and 2 bases, there was a span of 11 bases. Using RNA transcripts, the TCR beta CDR3 regions were amplified. The workflow started with a first-round RT-PCR run with HTBI primers and then moved on to a second-round multiplex PCR. MiXCR, run by TCRdb on the multiplex PCR reads, gives a single entry per CDR3 protein. The data hold a few hundred thousand distinct CDR3 sequences, with under 40% observed a single time.

The source is an adult man with Graves' hyperthyroidism. The chain links TRBV19 to TRBJ1-2, with a tentative D call TRBD1 (6 bases). The sample was peripheral blood or thyroid tissue (not recorded which). The CDR3 region is CASSIAGRGNYGYTF. The CDR3 bases are TGTGCCAGTAGTATAGCTGGCAGGGGCAACTATGGCTACACCTTC.